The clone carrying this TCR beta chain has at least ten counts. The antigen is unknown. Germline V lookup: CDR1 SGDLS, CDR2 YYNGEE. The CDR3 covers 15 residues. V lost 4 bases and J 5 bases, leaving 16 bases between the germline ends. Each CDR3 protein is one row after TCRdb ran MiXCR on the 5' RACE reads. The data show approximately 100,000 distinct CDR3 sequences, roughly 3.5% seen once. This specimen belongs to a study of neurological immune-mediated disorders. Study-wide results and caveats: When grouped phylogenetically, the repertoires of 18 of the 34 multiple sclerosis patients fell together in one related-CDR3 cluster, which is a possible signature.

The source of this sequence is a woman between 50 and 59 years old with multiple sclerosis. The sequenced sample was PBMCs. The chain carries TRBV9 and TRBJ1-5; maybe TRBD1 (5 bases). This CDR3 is CASSLSQVGDQPQHF. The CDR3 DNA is TGTGCCAGCAGCTTATCACAGGTTGGGGATCAGCCCCAGCATTTT.